This passage covers 32 T cell receptor beta chains from one sample sequenced in a study of blood T cell repertoires in COVID-19. Clones were sequenced by immunoSEQ multiplex PCR, and TCRdb holds only the in-frame ones, with some missing. The sample records 60,000 to 70,000 clones, almost 85% being singletons. The sample consisted of peripheral blood. Receptor source: a man aged 50 to 60 with acute or convalescent COVID-19.

The chain recombines TRBV7-2 with TRBJ2-5; D is possibly TRBD1 (6 bases). The CDR3 runs to 15 residues. Germline V gene lookup returns CDR1 SGHTA and CDR2 FQGNSA. Trimming removed 4 bases at V and 1 base at J, with 13 bases between. The CDR3 DNA reads as TGTGCCAGCAGCTCGATGGGACACCTCCAAGAGACCCAGTACTTC. This codes for CASSSMGHLQETQYF. The full variable domain, completed using reference TRBV7-2 and TRBJ2-5, is GAGVSQSPSNKVTEKGKDVELRCDPISGHTALYWYRQSLGQGLEFLIYFQGNSAPDKSGLPSDRFSAERTGGSVSTLTIQRTQQEDSAVYLCASSSMGHLQETQYFGPGTRLLVL.

The J gene is TRBJ2-2, the V gene TRBV19; D might be TRBD2 (5 bases). CDR1 is LNHDA, CDR2 SQIVND, per germline (reference sequence). There are 14 residues in the CDR3. The ends were cut back, 5 bases at V and 0 bases at J, with 7 bases in the middle. The CDR3 reads CASSSGTNTGELFF. The DNA for the CDR3 is TGTGCCAGTAGTTCCGGGACGAACACCGGGGAGCTGTTTTTT.

The chain combines TRBV12-3 or TRBV12-4 with TRBJ1-5; no definite D call. The CDR3 totals 13 residues. The germline V and J ends were trimmed by 3 bases and 1 base, with 4 bases remaining between them. The chain's CDR3 is CASSFLSNQPQHF. The CDR3 nucleotides read TGTGCCAGCAGTTTCCTAAGCAATCAGCCCCAGCATTTT.

The rearrangement links TRBV24-1 to TRBJ2-2; weak D call: TRBD1 (5 bases). Deletions cut 12 bases from V and 3 bases from J, with 16 bases between. The CDR3 length is 14 residues. CDR1 is KGHDR, CDR2 SFDVKD, per germline. CDR3 sequence reads: CAVSWGADTGELFF. CDR3 bases: TGTGCCGTCTCCTGGGGCGCGGACACCGGGGAGCTGTTTTTT.

The rearrangement uses TRBV18 and TRBJ2-5; D ambiguous. This CDR3 is built from 13 residues. V shed 6 bases and J shed 1 base, with 9 bases lying between them. The V gene's germline CDR1 is KGHSH and CDR2 LQKENI. The CDR3 sequence: CASSQHPQETQYF. CDR3 DNA: TGTGCCAGCTCTCAACACCCCCAAGAGACCCAGTACTTC.

The chain is built from TRBV2 and TRBJ1-2; 7 nucleotides match TRBD1. Germline V gene data show CDR1 as SNHLY and CDR2 as FYNNEI. This CDR3 has 13 residues. J was trimmed by 2 bases and V by 7 bases; bases with no gene match: 4. The CDR3 coding sequence is TGTGCCAGCACTCCGGACAGGAACTATGGCTACACCTTC. As protein: CASTPDRNYGYTF.

This clone came up a few times. The chain links TRBV10-3 to TRBJ2-5; D ambiguous. CDR3 length: 13 amino acids. V lost 3 bases and J lost 5, with 10 bases in between. The germline gives CDR1 ENHRY, CDR2 SYGVKD. The CDR3 DNA sequence: TGTGCCATCAGTGACCTCGGTCGGGAGACCCAGTACTTC. Amino acids: CAISDLGRETQYF.

The rearrangement uses TRBV6-5 and TRBJ2-3; maybe TRBD2 (5 bases). Germline lookup yields CDR1 MNHEY and CDR2 SVGAGI. This CDR3 spans 14 amino acids. V lost 8 bases to trimming and J lost 0 bases, with 12 bases between them. CDR3 sequence: CASWQDSSTDTQYF. In DNA form, the CDR3 reads TGTGCCAGCTGGCAGGACTCTAGCACAGATACGCAGTATTTT.

V and J are TRBV10-3 and TRBJ1-1, with D maybe TRBD1 (6 bases). The CDR3 contains 14 residues. Germline CDR1 reads ENHRY; CDR2 reads SYGVKD. With 6 bases removed from V and 4 bases from J, the gap between germline ends came to 15 bases. The CDR3 loop is CAIRYTGTVTEAFF. CDR3 in DNA: TGTGCCATCAGATACACAGGGACGGTCACTGAAGCTTTCTTT.

On this clone itself: One end of the junction does not line up with germline, which may come from a read error. The DNA of the CDR3 is TGCGCCAGCAGTTTGGACAGGGCGGATGTTGGCGGGGAGCTGTTTTTT. It yields the protein CASSLDRADVGGELFF. The genes are TRBV5-1 and TRBJ2-2, with 8 bases matching TRBD1. From germline, CDR1 is SGHRS and CDR2 YFSETQ. CDR3 size: 16 residues.

The chain employs TRBV9 and TRBJ2-4; 7 nucleotides agree with TRBD1. J lost 5 bases, V lost 3 bases, and 8 bases had no gene match. The CDR3 loop spans 15 amino acids. The germline V gene encodes CDR1 SGDLS and CDR2 YYNGEE. CDR3 loop: CASSGQGKRENIQYF. The CDR3 coding sequence is TGTGCCAGCAGCGGACAGGGTAAAAGGGAAAACATTCAGTACTTC.

This clone has a handful of counts. Written as DNA, the CDR3 is TGTGCCAGCAGCTCCCTCTCGGGGTGGGATGTTCCCGGGGAGCTGTTTTTT. This encodes CASSSLSGWDVPGELFF. V is TRBV7-3 and J is TRBJ2-2; a weak D match, TRBD2 (5 bases). Germline V lookup: CDR1 SGHTA, CDR2 FQGTGA. The V and J ends lost 4 bases and 6 bases respectively, with 21 bases between them. CDR3 length: 17 amino acids.

The chain recombines TRBV3-1 (or the pseudogene TRBV3-2) with TRBJ2-3; 15 nucleotides line up with TRBD2. J was trimmed by 4 bases and V by 2 bases; bases with no gene match: 4. The CDR3 extends over 17 amino acids. The V gene's germline CDR1 is LGHDT and CDR2 YNNKEL (reference sequence). The CDR3 coding sequence is TGTGCCAGCAGCCAACCCGGGACTAGCGGGGGGCCAGATACGCAGTATTTT. Its protein product is CASSQPGTSGGPDTQYF.

This chain links TRBV29-1 with TRBJ2-7; no firm D call. The ends were cut back, 4 bases at V and 1 base at J, with 8 bases in the middle. The CDR3 extends over 12 amino acids. Germline values: CDR1 SQVTM, CDR2 ANQGSEA. The CDR3 sequence: CSVGGDSYEQYF. As DNA, the CDR3 is TGCAGCGTTGGCGGTGATTCCTACGAGCAGTACTTC.

This chain connects TRBV25-1 to TRBJ1-4; possible D gene TRBD1, 5 bases. The V end lost 5 bases, the J end lost 8 bases, and 12 bases lay between the germline ends. CDR1 is MGHDK, CDR2 SYGVNS, per germline. The CDR3 is 13 residues long. The CDR3 sequence: CASSRGTDEKLFF. The DNA for the CDR3 is TGTGCCAGCAGTCGGGGGACCGACGAAAAACTGTTTTTT.

CDR3 sequence reads: CASTPTGYGDTQYF. The CDR3 coding sequence is TGTGCCAGCACCCCGACAGGGTACGGAGATACGCAGTATTTT. The gene calls are TRBV6-5 and TRBJ2-3; 7 nucleotides align to TRBD1. The CDR3 covers 14 residues. Losses at the gene ends were 7 bases for V and 5 bases for J; bases not matched to a gene: 9. CDR1 and CDR2 from the germline V gene are MNHEY and SVGAGI.

This clone was seen at least ten times. The chain has TRBV7-8 and TRBJ2-7; the match to TRBD1 covers 8 bases. Germline V gene data show CDR1 as SGHVS and CDR2 as FQNEAQ. With V trimmed by 4 bases and J by 2 bases, 4 bases remained unmatched. This CDR3 has 14 amino acids. This CDR3 is CASSSSGQAYEQYF. The CDR3 nucleotides read TGTGCCAGCAGCTCGTCGGGACAGGCCTACGAGCAGTACTTC.

This sequence joins TRBV19 and TRBJ1-1; TRBD1 agrees at 7 bases. Per germline, CDR1 LNHDA and CDR2 SQIVND (reference sequence). The CDR3 has 15 residues. The V segment lost 6 bases and the J segment 0 bases; nucleotides outside the gene matches: 7. The chain's CDR3 is CASSFFTGVNTEAFF. The DNA of the CDR3 is TGTGCCAGTAGCTTTTTTACAGGGGTGAACACTGAAGCTTTCTTT.

The chain carries TRBV6-5 and TRBJ1-3; TRBD1 matches 7 bases. Germline V gene sequence: CDR1 MNHEY, CDR2 SVGAGI. CDR3 length: 15 residues. With V trimmed by 5 bases and J by 2 bases, 6 bases remained unmatched. CDR3 coding DNA: TGTGCCAGCAGTCTTCTCGGGACAGCTGGAAACACCATATATTTT. It codes for CASSLLGTAGNTIYF.

The chain employs TRBV10-2 and TRBJ2-1, with TRBD2 matching 14 bases. CDR1 is WSHSY, CDR2 SAAADI, per germline. V dropped 0 bases and J dropped 10; count of bases not matched to a gene: 11. This CDR3 has 18 amino acids. The CDR3 reads CASSESTSGGAPRREQFF. CDR3 coding DNA: TGCGCCAGCAGTGAGTCGACTAGCGGGGGGGCCCCCCGGCGGGAGCAGTTCTTC.

This chain links TRBV7-2 with TRBJ2-1; D not certain. Trimming removed 5 bases at V and 4 bases at J, with 15 bases between. The CDR3 contains 15 residues. Germline V gives CDR1 SGHTA, CDR2 FQGNSA. The CDR3: CASSQRYSEYNEQFF. For the CDR3, the DNA is TGTGCCAGCAGCCAGAGGTATTCTGAATACAATGAGCAGTTCTTC.

In nucleotides, the CDR3 is TGCGCCAGCAGTATGACTTGGGTCCACTACGAGCAGTACGTC. This encodes CASSMTWVHYEQYV. The chain employs TRBV10-1 and TRBJ2-7; the D is unclear. From germline, CDR1 is WNHNN and CDR2 SYGVQD (reference sequence). The V gene lost 5 bases and the J gene lost 3 bases, with 14 bases spanning the gap. This CDR3 has 14 amino acids.

The chain carries TRBV6-1 and TRBJ1-5, with TRBD1 identical over 10 bases. From germline, CDR1 is MNHNS and CDR2 SASEGT. CDR3 size: 17 residues. V gave up 2 bases and J gave up 1 base; unmatched junction bases: 5. The chain's CDR3 is CASSEQDRGWSNQPQHF. CDR3 sequence (DNA): TGTGCCAGCAGTGAACAGGACAGGGGGTGGAGCAATCAGCCCCAGCATTTT.

CDR3 coding DNA: TGTGCCAGCAGTGAACGTGGGGGCGAGACCCAGTACTTC. This encodes CASSERGGETQYF. V is TRBV2 and J is TRBJ2-5; maybe TRBD1 (6 bases). CDR1 is SNHLY and CDR2 is FYNNEI in the germline V gene. The CDR3 extends over 13 amino acids. V lost 2 bases and J lost 5, with 9 bases in between.

J is TRBJ2-3 and V is TRBV7-9, with 7 bases lining up with TRBD1. V gave up 3 bases and J gave up 9 bases; unmatched junction bases: 12. Germline V CDR1 and CDR2: SEHNR, FQNEAQ (reference sequence). This CDR3 contains 15 residues. The CDR3 here is CASSFGQERVGTQYF. The CDR3 nucleotides are TGTGCCAGCAGCTTCGGACAGGAAAGGGTTGGGACGCAGTATTTT. Full variable domain (remainder filled in from reference TRBV7-9 and TRBJ2-3): DTGVSQNPRHKITKRGQNVTFRCDPISEHNRLYWYRQTLGQGPEFLTYFQNEAQLEKSRLLSDRFSAERPKGSFSTLEIQRTEQGDSAMYLCASSFGQERVGTQYFGPGTRLTVL.

This chain uses TRBV30 with TRBJ2-5; maybe TRBD1 (5 bases). V lost 1 base to trimming and J lost 2 bases, with 8 bases between them. The CDR3 is 13 amino acids. Per germline, CDR1 GTSNPN and CDR2 SVGIG (reference sequence). CDR3 nucleotide sequence: TGTGCCTGGAGTGGACAGATTCAAGAGACCCAGTACTTC. This codes for CAWSGQIQETQYF.

The chain joins TRBV12-3 or TRBV12-4 to TRBJ1-1; D ambiguous. Trimming removed 6 bases at V and 5 bases at J, with 13 bases between. The length of the CDR3 is 13 residues. The DNA of the CDR3 is TGTGCCAGCAGCCAAAACGGAGGGACTGAAGCTTTCTTT. It codes for CASSQNGGTEAFF.

In nucleotides, the CDR3 is TGCGCCAGCAGCCACCCGAAGAGGGGGGGCAAAGTGTATGAGCAGTTCTTC. Translated, it gives CASSHPKRGGKVYEQFF. The chain uses TRBV4-1 and TRBJ2-1; D may be TRBD2 (7 bases). V was clipped by 3 bases and J by 8 bases, with 23 bases between them. This CDR3 contains 17 residues. CDR1 and CDR2 (germline): MGHRA, YSYEKL.

The rearrangement joins TRBV7-2 to TRBJ2-7, with 15 bases that match TRBD2. V shed 5 bases, J shed 2 bases, and the junction held 7 bases outside the gene matches. Germline CDR1 reads SGHTA; CDR2 reads FQGNSA. This CDR3 spans 17 amino acids. The CDR3 DNA sequence: TGTGCCAGCAGCGCCCGGACTAGCGGGGGGGAAGCCTACGAGCAGTACGTC. Protein: CASSARTSGGEAYEQYV.

In nucleotides, the CDR3 is TGTGCCAGCTCAAGACAGGAGTCGAACACTGAAGCTTTCTTT. It codes for CASSRQESNTEAFF. The chain links TRBV18 to TRBJ1-1, with a tentative D call TRBD1 (6 bases). V was cut by 5 bases and J by 1 base, with 11 bases left in between. Germline V gene data show CDR1 as KGHSH and CDR2 as LQKENI. The CDR3 has 14 amino acids.

This clone was observed once. This chain links TRBV30 with TRBJ2-3; 9 bases line up with TRBD2. Germline V gene sequence: CDR1 GTSNPN, CDR2 SVGIG (reference sequence). The trim removed 1 base at V and 5 bases at J, leaving 4 bases unmatched. This CDR3 contains 14 residues. CDR3 sequence reads: CAWSGGGAGDTQYF. In nucleotides, the CDR3 is TGTGCCTGGAGTGGCGGGGGGGCTGGAGATACGCAGTATTTT.

The rearrangement links TRBV6-5 to TRBJ1-1, with 9 bases lining up with TRBD1. This CDR3 spans 13 amino acids. Germline lookup yields CDR1 MNHEY and CDR2 SVGAGI. Trimming at V came to 4 bases and at J to 10 bases, leaving 7 bases not matched to a gene. Written as DNA, the CDR3 is TGTGCCAGCAGTTCCCCCCAGACAGGGGGAGCTTTCTTT. Translating it yields CASSSPQTGGAFF.